The 3 T cell receptor beta chains given below trace back to one sample, sequenced in a study of blood T cells in healthy people across ages. A second PCR, run for roughly 6 to 11 cycles, used a sample-barcoded 5' primer plus a J-beta primer mix. TCRdb recomputed calls from the 5' RACE reads with MiXCR, one row per CDR3 protein. Among roughly 1,700,000 distinct CDR3 sequences, approximately 28% were seen once, and the ten largest hold roughly 8%. The source material was blood. The receptors shown here come from a woman aged 25-40 years in good health.

This clonotype was counted ten times or more. V gene TRBV12-3 or TRBV12-4 combines with J gene TRBJ2-7, with TRBD1 as a possible D gene (6 bases). This CDR3 contains 16 residues. Trimming took off 7 bases at V and 4 bases at J, with 23 bases between the two ends. CDR3 sequence reads: CASTTSDGGGLYEQYF. In nucleotides, the CDR3 is TGTGCCAGCACGACCTCCGATGGGGGCGGATTATACGAGCAGTACTTC.

The chain couples TRBV5-5 to TRBJ1-2; D might be TRBD1 (6 bases). The V and J ends lost 6 bases and 0 bases respectively, with 15 bases between them. Germline assignment: CDR1 SGHKS and CDR2 YYEKEE (reference sequence). The CDR3 has 15 residues. CDR3 sequence (DNA): TGTGCCAGCAACGGACAGACAGGACCTAACTATGGCTACACCTTC. This translates into CASNGQTGPNYGYTF.

The chain couples TRBV6-2 or TRBV6-3 to TRBJ2-5, with D possibly TRBD2 on 6 matching bases. The J call is uncertain, as TRBJ2-7 better fits the DNA end. Germline V CDR1 and CDR2: MNHEY, SVGEGT. The CDR3 is 16 amino acids. Here the CDR3 DNA reads TGTGCCAGCAGTTCCCACGGGGGACGGGGAGTCATCGAGCAGTACTTC. It specifies CASSSHGGRGVIEQYF.